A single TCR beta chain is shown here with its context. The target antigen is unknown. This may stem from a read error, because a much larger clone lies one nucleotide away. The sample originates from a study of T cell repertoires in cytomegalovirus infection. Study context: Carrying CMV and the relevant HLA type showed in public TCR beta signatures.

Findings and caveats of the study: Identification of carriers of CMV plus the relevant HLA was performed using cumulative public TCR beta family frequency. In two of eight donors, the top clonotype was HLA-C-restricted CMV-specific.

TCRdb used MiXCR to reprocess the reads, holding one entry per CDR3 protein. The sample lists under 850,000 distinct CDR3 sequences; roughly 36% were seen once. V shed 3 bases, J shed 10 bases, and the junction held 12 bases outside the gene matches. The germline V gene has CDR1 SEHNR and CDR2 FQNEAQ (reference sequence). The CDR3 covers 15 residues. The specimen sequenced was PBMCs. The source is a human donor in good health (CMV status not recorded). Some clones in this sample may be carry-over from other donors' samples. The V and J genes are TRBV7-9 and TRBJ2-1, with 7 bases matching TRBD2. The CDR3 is CASSLAGAGWREQFF. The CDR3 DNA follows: TGTGCCAGCAGCTTGGCGGGAGCGGGGTGGCGGGAGCAGTTCTTC.